This T cell receptor (beta chain) derives from a study of T cell responses to AZD1222 COVID-19 vaccine. Produced via immunoSEQ multiplex PCR; TCRdb's table is partial and in-frame only. The sample carries around 65,000 clones, 70% to 90% recorded once. V lost 2 bases, J lost 0 bases, and 16 bases lay in between. CDR1 is LNHDA and CDR2 is SQIVND in the germline V gene (reference sequence). CDR3 size: 17 residues. Researchers grouped second doses given at about 4 or about 12 weeks into one pool. This clonotype was obtained from an adult who received the AZD1222 COVID-19 vaccine. The rearrangement joins TRBV19 to TRBJ2-5; D gene unclear. This specimen consisted of peripheral blood, obtained 28 days after the second AZD1222 dose. The CDR3 bases are TGTGCCAGTAGTATAACCGGCCGCCGTATCCACCAAGAGACCCAGTACTTC. Its translation: CASSITGRRIHQETQYF.